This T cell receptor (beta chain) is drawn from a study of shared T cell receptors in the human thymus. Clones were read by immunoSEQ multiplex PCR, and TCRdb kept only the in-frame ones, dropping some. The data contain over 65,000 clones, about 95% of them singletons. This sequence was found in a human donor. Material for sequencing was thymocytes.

The CDR3 sequence: CASNCRQGAEDTQYF. CDR3 DNA: TGTGCCAGCAATTGCAGACAGGGGGCTGAAGATACGCAGTATTTT. The chain combines TRBV21-1 with TRBJ2-3; the D call of TRBD1 is as the table states it, not checked on the DNA. TRBV21-1 is listed as a pseudogene. The CDR3 is made up of 15 amino acids.